A single sample gave rise to the 18 T cell receptor beta chains below, sequenced in a study of regulatory T cells in long-lasting Graves disease. Arm-PCR of CDR3 regions and iRepertoire HTBI primers were used to build TCR beta libraries. Each CDR3 protein gets one entry after TCRdb re-called the multiplex PCR reads with MiXCR. The sample consists of over 500,000 distinct CDR3 sequences, about 16% of them appearing once. Documented time point: newly diagnosed GD, antithyroid drugs for less than 3 months. Generation of the TCR library employed RNA extracted from PBMCs. The same sample was also studied in work on T cells in Graves' hyperthyroidism and ophthalmopathy.

The source was peripheral blood mononuclear cells (PBMCs), collected at new diagnosis, from a patient treated with antithyroid drugs. These receptors were taken from a man aged 18 to 30 with Graves disease.

This clonotype showed up many times. V usage is TRBV6-2 or TRBV6-3 and J usage is TRBJ2-3; D gene uncertain. Trimming took 4 bases from V and 3 from J, leaving 8 bases between them. This CDR3 region has 13 residues. From germline, CDR1 is MNHEY and CDR2 SVGEGT. The CDR3 nucleotides are TGTGCCAGCAGTTCCCGACGTACAGATACGCAGTATTTT. As protein: CASSSRRTDTQYF.

This clonotype was detected only a few times. V usage is TRBV9 and J usage is TRBJ2-7; possibly TRBD2 for D (5 bases). The CDR3 totals 14 residues. Trimming removed 4 bases from V and 1 base from J, with 12 bases in between. Germline V gene lookup returns CDR1 SGDLS and CDR2 YYNGEE. The CDR3 DNA follows: TGTGCCAGCAGCCCTACCGGGAAATCCTACGAGCAGTACTTC. Its protein is CASSPTGKSYEQYF.

The chain carries TRBV20-1 and TRBJ2-6; D is ambiguous. CDR1 DFQATT and CDR2 SNEGSKA come from the germline V gene (reference sequence). V was pared by 5 bases and J by 0 bases, with 5 bases between. CDR3 length: 13 amino acids. For the CDR3, the DNA is TGCAGTGCTGAACTCTCTGGGGCCAACGTCCTGACTTTC. This gives the protein CSAELSGANVLTF.

This clonotype was detected many times. V usage is TRBV6-5 and J usage is TRBJ2-1; perhaps D is TRBD1 or TRBD2 (5 bases each). Deletions cut 4 bases from V and 6 bases from J, with 13 bases between. CDR1 is MNHEY and CDR2 is SVGAGI in the germline V gene. The CDR3 runs to 14 residues. CDR3 coding DNA: TGTGCCAGCAGTTCCATCAGTGGGGGCAATGAGCAGTTCTTC. Amino acid sequence: CASSSISGGNEQFF.

The gene calls are TRBV5-5 and TRBJ1-6; TRBD1 matches 7 bases. The length of the CDR3 is 15 residues. CDR1 and CDR2 from the germline V gene are SGHKS and YYEKEE (reference sequence). Trimming took 4 bases from V and 5 from J; bases not matched to a gene: 6. The CDR3: CASSHPGQHNSPLHF. As DNA, the CDR3 is TGTGCCAGCAGCCACCCGGGACAGCATAATTCACCCCTCCACTTT.

This clonotype was recorded many times. V is TRBV29-1 and J is TRBJ2-7, with a possible D match to TRBD2 (7 bases). Germline CDR1 SQVTM, CDR2 ANQGSEA. V was trimmed by 6 bases and J by 3 bases, leaving 18 bases between them. The CDR3 is 14 residues long. The CDR3: CSVRGAERGYEQYF. The CDR3 bases are TGCAGCGTCCGGGGGGCGGAAAGGGGCTACGAGCAGTACTTC.

This clonotype appeared many times. The chain couples TRBV15 to TRBJ2-5, with D possibly being TRBD1 or TRBD2 (5 bases each). Looked up from germline, CDR1 is LNHNV and CDR2 is YYDKDF (reference sequence). The V gene lost 2 bases and the J gene lost 5 bases, with 18 bases spanning the gap. The CDR3 spans 16 residues. CDR3 nucleotides: TGTGCCACCAGCAGACCCGGTGGGGGTGTTCGGGAGACCCAGTACTTC. Translated, it gives CATSRPGGGVRETQYF.

The J gene is TRBJ2-7, the V gene TRBV25-1, with 8 bases matching TRBD2. After removal of 5 bases from V and 3 bases from J, the junction contained 6 bases not matched to a gene. The length of the CDR3 is 14 residues. CDR1 and CDR2 (germline): MGHDK, SYGVNS. The CDR3 DNA is TGTGCCAGCAGTAAAAGCGGGAGTGTCTACGAGCAGTACTTC. It codes for CASSKSGSVYEQYF.

The V gene is TRBV20-1, the J gene TRBJ2-2, with 9 bases fitting TRBD2. Germline trimming cut 3 bases from V and 7 bases from J; bases unmatched to any gene: 6. Germline CDR1 DFQATT, CDR2 SNEGSKA (reference sequence). The CDR3 runs 14 residues. This CDR3 reads CSARASGTGGELFF. CDR3 DNA: TGCAGTGCTAGGGCTAGCGGGACTGGCGGGGAGCTGTTTTTT.

J is TRBJ1-1 and V is TRBV6-2 or TRBV6-3; D may be TRBD1 (5 bases). This CDR3 is 14 amino acids long. CDR1 MNHEY and CDR2 SVGEGT come from the germline V gene. Trimming removed 5 bases from V and 4 bases from J, with 14 bases in between. The CDR3 sequence is CASSEFEGITEAFF. For the CDR3, the DNA is TGTGCCAGCAGTGAATTCGAGGGGATCACTGAAGCTTTCTTT.

The sample holds many counts of this clonotype. CDR3 region: CASSEFGGSTEAFF. The CDR3 region has the DNA TGTGCCAGCAGTGAATTCGGGGGGAGCACTGAAGCTTTCTTT. This chain joins TRBV2 and TRBJ1-1; maybe TRBD1 (5 bases). The CDR3 is 14 residues long. The germline CDR1 and CDR2 sequences are SNHLY and FYNNEI. Between the trimmed V and J ends, which lost 2 bases and 4 bases, there was a span of 11 bases.

This clonotype was recorded a few times. The chain has TRBV7-9 and TRBJ1-1; D uncertain. V was shortened by 7 bases and J by 2 bases, with 2 bases between the two germline ends. The CDR3 contains 10 residues. Germline CDR1 is SEHNR and CDR2 is FQNEAQ (reference sequence). The CDR3 DNA is TGTGCCAGCAAAAACACTGAAGCTTTCTTT. Its protein is CASKNTEAFF.

The chain links TRBV3-1 to TRBJ1-1, with D unresolved. CDR1 is LGHDT and CDR2 is YNNKEL in the germline V gene (reference sequence). The CDR3 consists of 14 residues. The V gene lost 2 bases and the J gene lost 4 bases, with 11 bases spanning the gap. CDR3 amino acids: CASSQMDGATEAFF. The CDR3 DNA reads TGTGCCAGCAGCCAAATGGATGGAGCCACTGAAGCTTTCTTT.

This clonotype came up many times. This chain links TRBV11-1 with TRBJ1-1; D is ambiguous. This CDR3 is 16 amino acids long. Germline V lookup: CDR1 SGHAT, CDR2 FQDESV (reference sequence). V was trimmed by 1 base and J by 3 bases, leaving 15 bases between them. In DNA form, the CDR3 reads TGTGCCAGCAGCTTAGGCCCTTTCCGAACGGACACTGAAGCTTTCTTT. This translates into CASSLGPFRTDTEAFF.

This clonotype showed up many times. The J gene is TRBJ1-1, the V gene TRBV11-2; D is perhaps TRBD1 (5 bases). This CDR3 spans 12 amino acids. Germline V gene data show CDR1 as SGHAT and CDR2 as FQNNGV. This CDR3 is CATPGQSTEAFF. The CDR3 DNA is TGTGCTACCCCCGGACAAAGCACTGAAGCTTTCTTT.

There are many counts of this clonotype. This rearrangement joins TRBV29-1 to TRBJ1-4; weak D call: TRBD1 (6 bases). V was shortened by 5 bases and J by 2 bases, with 9 bases between the two germline ends. CDR1 and CDR2 from the germline V gene are SQVTM and ANQGSEA. This CDR3 has 13 residues. The CDR3 DNA is TGCAGCGTTACAGGGATCACTAATGAAAAACTGTTTTTT. It specifies CSVTGITNEKLFF.

This clonotype occurred a few times. This chain links TRBV5-6 with TRBJ2-7; TRBD1 aligns across 7 bases. Germline CDR1 and CDR2: SGHDT and YYEEEE. The junction had 9 bases not matched to a gene; V was cut back by 4 bases and J by 2 bases. The CDR3 is made up of 15 amino acids. In nucleotides, the CDR3 is TGTGCCAGCAGCCCGCCAGGGGGAGCGACCTACGAGCAGTACTTC. Translating gives CASSPPGGATYEQYF.

A few counts support this clonotype. V gene TRBV5-5 combines with J gene TRBJ2-1, with 8 nucleotides matching TRBD1. The germline gives CDR1 SGHKS, CDR2 YYEKEE (reference sequence). CDR3 size: 13 residues. The J segment lost 6 bases and the V segment lost 3 bases, leaving 2 bases of the junction unmatched. The CDR3 here is CASSWTGSNEQFF. CDR3 nucleotide sequence: TGTGCCAGCAGCTGGACAGGGAGCAATGAGCAGTTCTTC. Combining the CDR3 with reference TRBV5-5 and TRBJ2-1 gives the whole variable domain DAGVTQSPTHLIKTRGQQVTLRCSPISGHKSVSWYQQVLGQGPQFIFQYYEKEERGRGNFPDRFSARQFPNYSSELNVNALLLGDSALYLCASSWTGSNEQFFGPGTRLTVL.